Detailed here is one TCR beta chain. Sample-barcoded 5' priming and a J-beta primer mix drove a second PCR of 7 to 11 cycles. MiXCR, run by TCRdb on the 5' RACE reads, gives a single entry per CDR3 protein. The sample contains more than 1.4 million distinct CDR3 sequences, around two fifths of which appear only once. The data derive from a study of blood T cells in healthy people across ages. Germline CDR1 reads SGHRS; CDR2 reads YFSETQ. J gave up 2 bases and V 7 bases, and 5 bases lay outside the gene matches. The CDR3 runs 14 residues. The sequence came from a woman between 18 and 29 years old in good health. The sequenced sample was blood. The rearrangement joins TRBV5-1 to TRBJ2-5; 10 bases map to TRBD1. This chain's CDR3 is CASAGQGLQETQYF. CDR3 in DNA: TGCGCCAGCGCGGGACAGGGGCTACAAGAGACCCAGTACTTC.